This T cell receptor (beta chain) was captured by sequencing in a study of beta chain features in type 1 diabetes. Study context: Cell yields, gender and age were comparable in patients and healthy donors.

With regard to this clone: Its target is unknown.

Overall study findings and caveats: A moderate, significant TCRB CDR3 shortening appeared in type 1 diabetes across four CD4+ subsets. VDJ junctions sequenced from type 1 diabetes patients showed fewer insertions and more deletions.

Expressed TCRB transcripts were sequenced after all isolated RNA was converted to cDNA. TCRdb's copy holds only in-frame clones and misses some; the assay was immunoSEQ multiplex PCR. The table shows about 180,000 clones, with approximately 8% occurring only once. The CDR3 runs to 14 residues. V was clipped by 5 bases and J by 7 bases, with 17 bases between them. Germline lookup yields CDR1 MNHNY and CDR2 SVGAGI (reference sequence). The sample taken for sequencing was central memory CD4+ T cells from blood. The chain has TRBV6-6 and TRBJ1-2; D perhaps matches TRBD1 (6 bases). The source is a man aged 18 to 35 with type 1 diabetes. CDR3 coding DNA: TGTGCCAGCAGTCCCGGGACACTCTCGGCTGGCTACACCTTC. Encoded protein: CASSPGTLSAGYTF.